This T cell receptor beta chain was captured by sequencing in a study of regulatory T cells in long-lasting Graves disease. Study-level points and caveats: Graves' patients with persistent disease showed TCR diversity lower than patients newly diagnosed.

Stated time point: newly diagnosed GD, antithyroid drugs for less than 3 months. After RNA was extracted from PBMCs, the TCR library was made from it. This CDR3 has 14 amino acids. CDR1 is GTSNPN, CDR2 SVGIG, per germline (reference sequence). V was trimmed by 3 bases and J by 1 base, leaving 11 bases between them. On this clonotype itself: The antigen is unknown.

Arm-PCR of CDR3 regions and iRepertoire HTBI primers were used to build TCR beta libraries. TCRdb processed the multiplex PCR reads anew with MiXCR; each CDR3 protein has one entry. This table holds 350,000 to 550,000 distinct CDR3 sequences, about 16% found once. The data were also submitted as part of a second study, on T cells in Graves' hyperthyroidism and ophthalmopathy. As reported in that work: The HTBI set primed first-round TCR CDR3 RT-PCR. Separating ophthalmopathy from stable hyperthyroidism was achieved by a 13 V-J model.

The source is a woman aged 18-30 years with Graves disease. The specimen comprised peripheral blood mononuclear cells (PBMCs), sampled at new diagnosis, from a patient treated with antithyroid drugs. The chain uses TRBV30 and TRBJ2-3, with D uncertain. For the CDR3, the DNA is TGTGCCTGGAGGGCAGTTGGGGGCACAGATACGCAGTATTTT. It specifies CAWRAVGGTDTQYF.